This T cell receptor (beta chain) was captured by sequencing in a study of T cells in localized non-small cell lung cancer. Study-wide findings and caveats: Heterogeneity cannot be ruled out, as sequencing used one tumor region only. Greater T cell density in blood accompanied longer overall survival. Paired adjacent lung recovered a median roughly 56 of the top 100 tumor clones. Highest T cell clonality was seen in uninvolved adjacent lung, surpassing that measured in tumor.

Comment on this clone: What it binds is unknown.

The method was immunoSEQ multiplex PCR; TCRdb's version includes in-frame clones alone and lacks a portion of them. The sample lists roughly 38,000 clones, around nine tenths occurring once. Germline V lookup: CDR1 MNHEY, CDR2 SMNVEV (reference sequence). Germline trimming cut 8 bases from V and 1 base from J; bases unmatched to any gene: 5. The CDR3 loop spans 14 amino acids. The gene calls are TRBV27 and TRBJ2-7; 10 positions match TRBD2. This receptor was identified in a woman aged 35-75 years with stage I lung adenocarcinoma. Sample: peripheral blood, taken before any cancer treatment. CDR3 in DNA: TGTGCCAGCGGTAAGCGGGAGGGATCCTACGAGCAGTACTTC. This encodes CASGKREGSYEQYF.